Each of the 9 T cell receptor beta chains below was sequenced from the same sample in a study of cytotoxic CD8 clonotypes in ibrutinib-treated CLL. Sequencing used immunoSEQ multiplex PCR; TCRdb keeps in-frame clones, though not all of them. The sample lists 250,000 or so clones; roughly 74% were seen once. Sequenced material: PBMCs, taken after 24 months of ibrutinib treatment. The receptors originated from a human donor with chronic lymphocytic leukemia.

The chain has TRBV11-2 and TRBJ2-3; the D call may be TRBD1 or TRBD2 (6 bases each). V lost 3 bases, J lost 2 bases, and 12 bases lay in between. The CDR3 consists of 15 residues. Germline V gene data show CDR1 as SGHAT and CDR2 as FQNNGV. Here the CDR3 reads CASSFRGRATDTQYF. The CDR3 region has the DNA TGTGCCAGCAGCTTCCGGGGGCGAGCCACAGATACGCAGTATTTT. Variable domain in full (rest from reference TRBV11-2 and TRBJ2-3): EAGVAQSPRYKIIEKRQSVAFWCNPISGHATLYWYQQILGQGPKLLIQFQNNGVVDDSQLPKDRFSAERLKGVDSTLKIQPAKLEDSAVYLCASSFRGRATDTQYFGPGTRLTVL.

The CDR3 here is CASRGQGYEQYF. DNA for the CDR3: TGTGCCAGCAGGGGACAGGGGTACGAGCAGTACTTC. This chain links TRBV7-2 with TRBJ2-7; TRBD1 matches 10 bases. This CDR3 region has 12 residues. Germline V CDR1 and CDR2: SGHTA, FQGNSA. Trimming cost V 6 bases and J 4 bases; bases outside gene matches: 0.

This chain uses TRBV5-1 with TRBJ1-3; the match to TRBD1 covers 8 bases. The V gene's germline CDR1 is SGHRS and CDR2 YFSETQ. The CDR3 loop spans 16 amino acids. Germline trimming cut 3 bases from V and 2 bases from J; bases unmatched to any gene: 7. CDR3 nucleotide sequence: TGCGCCAGCAGCTCGATGACAGGGGTTGCTGGAAACACCATATATTTT. Its protein product is CASSSMTGVAGNTIYF. Together with reference TRBV5-1 and TRBJ1-3, the CDR3 gives the full variable domain: KAGVTQTPRYLIKTRGQQVTLSCSPISGHRSVSWYQQTPGQGLQFLFEYFSETQRNKGNFPGRFSGRQFSNSRSEMNVSTLELGDSALYLCASSSMTGVAGNTIYFGEGSWLTVV.

The chain uses TRBV6-1 and TRBJ1-1; D unclear. The length of the CDR3 is 11 residues. Trimming removed 3 bases from V and 3 bases from J, with 2 bases in between. Germline CDR1 reads MNHNS; CDR2 reads SASEGT. The CDR3 region has the DNA TGTGCCAGCAGTGAGTACACTGAAGCTTTCTTT. Translation: CASSEYTEAFF.

The V and J genes are TRBV5-1 and TRBJ2-5, with 7 bases fitting TRBD2. Looked up from germline, CDR1 is SGHRS and CDR2 is YFSETQ. V trimming: 4 bases; J trimming: 2 bases; junction bases outside the gene matches: 14. The length of the CDR3 is 17 residues. DNA of the CDR3: TGCGCCAGCAGCCCCCCGAATGTTGAGCGGGGACAAGAGACCCAGTACTTC. Protein: CASSPPNVERGQETQYF.

The V call is TRBV6-6, the J call TRBJ2-5; TRBD1 matches 7 bases. There are 13 residues in the CDR3. In germline, CDR1 is MNHNY, CDR2 SVGAGI (reference sequence). Trimming cost V 6 bases and J 2 bases; bases outside gene matches: 3. CDR3 in amino acids: CASRGTVQETQYF. The CDR3 region has the DNA TGTGCCAGCAGGGGGACAGTGCAAGAGACCCAGTACTTC.

The CDR3 sequence: CSVAGPGANVLTF. The CDR3, as DNA: TGCAGCGTTGCAGGGCCTGGGGCCAACGTCCTGACTTTC. The V gene is TRBV29-1, the J gene TRBJ2-6; tentatively, D is TRBD1 (5 bases). V lost 4 bases and J lost 2, with 6 bases in between. The CDR3 loop spans 13 amino acids. Per germline, CDR1 SQVTM and CDR2 ANQGSEA.

The V and J genes are TRBV5-1 and TRBJ2-3, with TRBD2 matching 15 bases. Germline V CDR1 and CDR2: SGHRS, YFSETQ. The CDR3 spans 20 residues. V shed 3 bases and J 4 bases; nucleotides not matched to a gene: 15. CDR3 loop: CASSYLGTGLAGGDADTQYF. The CDR3, as DNA: TGCGCCAGCAGCTACCTTGGGACAGGACTAGCGGGAGGGGATGCAGATACGCAGTATTTT.

V is TRBV7-9 and J is TRBJ2-7; 8 positions match TRBD2. This CDR3 is built from 15 residues. Per the germline V gene, CDR1 is SEHNR and CDR2 is FQNEAQ (reference sequence). The V gene end was trimmed by 0 bases and the J gene end by 3 bases; junction bases not matched to a gene: 4. The CDR3 DNA follows: TGTGCCAGCAGCTTAGCGAGCGGGAGTGGCTACGAGCAGTACTTC. As protein: CASSLASGSGYEQYF.